The following is a TCR beta chain sequence with its context. V lost 1 base to trimming and J lost 0 bases; unmatched junction nucleotides: 15. The CDR3 has 18 amino acids. Germline CDR1 reads GTSNPN; CDR2 reads SVGIG (reference sequence). Original processing methods: Estimates of nucleated cell counts were drawn from the amplification of reference gene primers. Only in-frame clones appear in the TCRdb table, and some are missing; sequencing was by immunoSEQ multiplex PCR. V, J and clone size were drawn from that table, and D and trimming were deduced from the DNA. The sample yields about 210,000 clones, around four fifths seen once. This entry is derived from a study of blood T cell repertoires in COVID-19. Study as a whole: Donors in the United States, Italy and Spain gave samples during acute or convalescent COVID-19.

The receptor's source is a man in his fifties with active or convalescent COVID-19. The sequenced sample consisted of peripheral blood. The rearrangement joins TRBV30 to TRBJ2-7; 7 bases map to TRBD1. The CDR3: CAWSDGTASGRGSYEQYF. The CDR3 DNA reads TGTGCCTGGAGTGATGGGACAGCGAGCGGCCGTGGCTCCTACGAGCAGTACTTC.